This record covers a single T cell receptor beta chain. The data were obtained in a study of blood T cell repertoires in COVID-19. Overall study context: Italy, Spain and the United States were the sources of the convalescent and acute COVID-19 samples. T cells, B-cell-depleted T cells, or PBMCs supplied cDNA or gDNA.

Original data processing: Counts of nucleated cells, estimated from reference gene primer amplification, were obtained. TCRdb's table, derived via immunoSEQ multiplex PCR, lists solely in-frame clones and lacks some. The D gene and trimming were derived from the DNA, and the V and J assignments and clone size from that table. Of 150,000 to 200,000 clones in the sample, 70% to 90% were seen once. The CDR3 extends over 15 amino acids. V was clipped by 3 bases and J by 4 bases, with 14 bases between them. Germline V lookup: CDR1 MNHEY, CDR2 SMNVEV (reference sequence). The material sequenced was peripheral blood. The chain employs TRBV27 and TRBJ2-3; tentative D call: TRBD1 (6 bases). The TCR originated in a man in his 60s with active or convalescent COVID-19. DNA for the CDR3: TGTGCCAGCAGTTTGCGCACAGGGTGGTCAGATACGCAGTATTTT. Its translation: CASSLRTGWSDTQYF.